This record covers a single T cell receptor beta chain. The CDR3 spans 13 residues. Germline V gives CDR1 SGDLS, CDR2 YYNGEE. Trimming removed 2 bases from V and 3 bases from J, with 8 bases in between. The sample belongs to a study of blood T cell repertoires in COVID-19. Some clones are missing from TCRdb's copy, which holds only in-frame ones; the method was immunoSEQ multiplex PCR. Of 250,000 to 350,000 clones listed, 65% to 90% are singletons. V usage is TRBV9 and J usage is TRBJ1-2; D remains unclear. The receptor was derived from a woman aged 18 to 35 who had recovered from COVID-19. The material sequenced was PBMCs or T cells enriched from blood (not recorded which). CDR3 nucleotide sequence: TGTGCCAGCAGCGTTGACACGGACTATGGCTACACCTTC. Translating gives CASSVDTDYGYTF.